The clone carrying this T cell receptor beta chain was seen at least ten times. Time point reported: before trial treatment. Nivolumab, ipilimumab, aspirin, low-dose cyclophosphamide and low-dose radiotherapy were given to donors. First-strand cDNA used TRAV- and TRBV-specific primers, covering alpha and beta chains. TCR amplification used 20 PCR cycles, a constant-region primer and a V-primer adapter. TCRdb itself ran the reads through MiXCR, one entry per CDR3 protein. Among 55,000 to 70,000 distinct CDR3 sequences listed, less than 25% were seen once. The data were obtained in a study of low-dose radiotherapy and immunotherapy resistance in tumors. Study as a whole: Treatment of Cohort 1 consisted of 0.5 Gy per fraction every 2 weeks, adding up to 6.5 Gy. Intravenously given cyclophosphamide 200 mg/m2 followed a two-week schedule that placed each dose one day before radiation and immunotherapy.

This CDR3 spans 13 amino acids. The V gene's germline CDR1 is DFQATT and CDR2 SNEGSKA (reference sequence). Trimming cost V 6 bases and J 2 bases; bases outside gene matches: 5. This sequence originates from a male donor with prostate cancer. V is TRBV20-1 and J is TRBJ2-7, with 9 nucleotides matching TRBD2. This specimen consisted of PBMCs, obtained before treatment. The CDR3 nucleotides are TGCAGTGCGCGGACTAGCGACACCTACGAGCAGTACTTC. It translates to CSARTSDTYEQYF.